This TCR beta chain was identified in a study of cytomegalovirus exposure and HLA in healthy donors. Study observations and caveats: Reportedly, cytomegalovirus status was diagnosed with high sensitivity and specificity. The study had only CMV serostatus as immune exposure information. Per a prior analysis, the majority of TCR beta V segments were productive roughly 90% or roughly 30% of the time. Some public TCRs appeared in many individuals, while most sequences were rare.

Trimming shortened V by 1 base and J by 4 bases, and 13 bases separated the two germline ends. The CDR3 sequence is 15 residues long. CDR1 is MDHEN and CDR2 is SYDVKM in the germline V gene. The PCR contained 60 Vbeta and 13 Jbeta primers. TCRdb's copy holds only in-frame clones and misses some; the assay was immunoSEQ multiplex PCR. Of about 150,000 clones in the sample, around three quarters are singletons; the top ten hold around 3%. Concerning this clone: What it binds is not known.

The chain has TRBV28 and TRBJ1-1; perhaps TRBD1 as D (6 bases). Sequenced: PBMCs. The TCR was taken from a male donor in good health and CMV-seronegative. In DNA, the CDR3 is TGTGCCAGCAGTTTATCCGGGACCAGGGGCACTGAAGCTTTCTTT. It yields the protein CASSLSGTRGTEAFF. The full variable domain, its missing parts supplied by reference TRBV28 and TRBJ1-1, is DVKVTQSSRYLVKRTGEKVFLECVQDMDHENMFWYRQDPGLGLRLIYFSYDVKMKEKGDIPEGYSVSREKKERFSLILESASTNQTSMYLCASSLSGTRGTEAFFGQGTRLTVV.